This T cell receptor (beta chain) was identified during a study of naive and memory T cell subsets. Notes on the study in general: TCR abundance followed a power law differing between naive and memory subsets.

An equimolar mix of two oligonucleotides served as the beta constant-region primer for TRBC1 and TRBC2. Ligated cDNA was amplified by four rounds of PCR with nested alpha and beta constant-region primers and SP2. One entry per CDR3 protein results from TCRdb running MiXCR on the UMI-ligation and nested PCR reads. This sample carries about 21,000 distinct CDR3 sequences, roughly 9.6% of them seen once, and the ten largest clones take 15% to 20%. The CDR3 length is 14 residues. V was shortened by 3 bases and J by 2 bases, with 9 bases between the two germline ends. In this sample, this clonotype turned up a few times. No antigen is known for it.

The source of this sequence is a human donor in good health. V gene TRBV12-3 or TRBV12-4 combines with J gene TRBJ2-3; D may be TRBD2 (5 bases). The source material was central memory CD8+ T cells from blood. As DNA, the CDR3 is TGTGCCAGCAGTTTGCAACTAGACACAGATACGCAGTATTTT. Amino acid sequence: CASSLQLDTDTQYF.